This TCR beta chain appears in the sequencing data of a study of T cell responses to AZD1222 COVID-19 vaccine. In the study overall: It was second doses at about 4 or about 12 weeks that were pooled.

General study findings and limits: Epitopes outside B.1.351 and B.1.1.7 mutated regions reportedly drew nearly half of spike TCRs. Spike as a whole was targeted by vaccine-associated CD4 TCRs, dominant at 160-218 and 743-854.

The assay was immunoSEQ multiplex PCR, and TCRdb's table has in-frame clones only and misses some. The repertoire holds roughly 83,000 clones, with about 82% as singletons. V lost 2 bases, J lost 0 bases, and 0 bases stayed unmatched. The CDR3 consists of 17 residues. CDR1 and CDR2 (germline): MNHEY, SVGEGT. About this clone itself: Antigen specificity is unknown.

This sample comprised peripheral blood, obtained on day 0 of AZD1222 vaccination. The rearrangement uses TRBV6-2 or TRBV6-3 and TRBJ2-3, with 15 positions matching TRBD2. This TCR derives from an adult in good health. The CDR3 sequence: CASSYGLAGGSTDTQYF. As DNA, the CDR3 is TGTGCCAGCAGTTACGGACTAGCGGGAGGGAGCACAGATACGCAGTATTTT.